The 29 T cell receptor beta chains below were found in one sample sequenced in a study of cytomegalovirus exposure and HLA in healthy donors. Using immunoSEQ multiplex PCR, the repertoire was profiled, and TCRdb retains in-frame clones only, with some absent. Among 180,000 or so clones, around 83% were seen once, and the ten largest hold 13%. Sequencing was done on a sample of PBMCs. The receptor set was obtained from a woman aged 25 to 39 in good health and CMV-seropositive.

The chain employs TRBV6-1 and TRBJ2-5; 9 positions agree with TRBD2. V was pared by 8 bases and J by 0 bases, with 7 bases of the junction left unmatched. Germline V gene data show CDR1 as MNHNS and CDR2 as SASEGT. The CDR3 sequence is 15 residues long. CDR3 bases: TGTGCCAGCGTGGCTAGCGGGACGTACCAAGAGACCCAGTACTTC. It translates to CASVASGTYQETQYF.

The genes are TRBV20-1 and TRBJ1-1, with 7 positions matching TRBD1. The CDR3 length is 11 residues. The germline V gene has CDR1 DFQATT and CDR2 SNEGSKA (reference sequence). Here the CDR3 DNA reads TGCAGGGGTCAGGGGGGCACTGAAGCTTTCTTT. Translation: CRGQGGTEAFF.

CDR3 nucleotide sequence: TGTGCCAGCAGTGAGCGTAGCGGGAGGGTCAATGAGCAGTTCTTC. This sequence encodes CASSERSGRVNEQFF. The chain is built from TRBV2 and TRBJ2-1, with 11 bases aligning to TRBD2. Losses at the gene ends were 3 bases for V and 6 bases for J; bases not matched to a gene: 4. Germline lookup yields CDR1 SNHLY and CDR2 FYNNEI. This CDR3 has 15 residues.

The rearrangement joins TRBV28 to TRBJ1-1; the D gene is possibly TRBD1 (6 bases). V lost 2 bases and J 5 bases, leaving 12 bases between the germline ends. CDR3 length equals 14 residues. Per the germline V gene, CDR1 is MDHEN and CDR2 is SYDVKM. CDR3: CASSLNRVGTEAFF. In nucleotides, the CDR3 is TGTGCCAGCAGTTTAAACAGGGTGGGAACTGAAGCTTTCTTT.

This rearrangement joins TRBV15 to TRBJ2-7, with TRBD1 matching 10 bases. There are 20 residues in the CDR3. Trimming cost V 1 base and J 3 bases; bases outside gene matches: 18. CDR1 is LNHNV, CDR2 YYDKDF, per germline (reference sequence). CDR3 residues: CATSRGRPGTGAVFNYEQYF. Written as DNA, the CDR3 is TGTGCCACCAGCAGAGGCCGTCCCGGGACAGGGGCAGTCTTTAACTACGAGCAGTACTTC. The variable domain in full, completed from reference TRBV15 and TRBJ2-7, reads DAMVIQNPRYQVTQFGKPVTLSCSQTLNHNVMYWYQQKSSQAPKLLFHYYDKDFNNEADTPDNFQSRRPNTSFCFLDIRSPGLGDTAMYLCATSRGRPGTGAVFNYEQYFGPGTRLTVT.

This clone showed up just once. The CDR3 sequence: CASSLESDKLYEQYF. CDR3 DNA sequence: TGTGCCAGCAGTTTAGAATCGGACAAACTTTACGAGCAGTACTTC. The V call is TRBV28, the J call TRBJ2-7; a weak D match, TRBD1 (5 bases). Trimming shortened V by 2 bases and J by 4 bases, and 15 bases separated the two germline ends. Germline V gene sequence: CDR1 MDHEN, CDR2 SYDVKM. The CDR3 consists of 15 residues.

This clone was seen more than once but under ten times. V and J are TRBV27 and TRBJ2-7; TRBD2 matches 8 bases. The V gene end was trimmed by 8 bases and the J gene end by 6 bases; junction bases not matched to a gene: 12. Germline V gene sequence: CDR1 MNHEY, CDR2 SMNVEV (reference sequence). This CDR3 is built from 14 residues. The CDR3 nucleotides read TGTGCCAGCGGACTTCTAGCGGGTGCGGCCGAGCAGTACTTC. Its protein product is CASGLLAGAAEQYF.

In DNA form, the CDR3 reads TGTGCCAGCAGCTTAGGAACAGGGGAATACAATGAGCAGTTCTTC. It specifies CASSLGTGEYNEQFF. The chain recombines TRBV7-3 with TRBJ2-1; 7 nucleotides align to TRBD1. The V segment lost 2 bases and the J segment 4 bases; nucleotides outside the gene matches: 5. This CDR3 is built from 15 residues. Germline values: CDR1 SGHTA, CDR2 FQGTGA.

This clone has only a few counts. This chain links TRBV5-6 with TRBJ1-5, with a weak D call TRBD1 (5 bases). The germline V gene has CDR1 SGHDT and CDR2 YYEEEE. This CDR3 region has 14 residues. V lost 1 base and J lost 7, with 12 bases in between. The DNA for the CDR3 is TGTGCCAGCAGCTTGTCGGGGGTCGGGCAGCCCCAGCATTTT. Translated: CASSLSGVGQPQHF. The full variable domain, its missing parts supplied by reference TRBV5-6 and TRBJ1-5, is DAGVTQSPTHLIKTRGQQVTLRCSPKSGHDTVSWYQQALGQGPQFIFQYYEEEERQRGNFPDRFSGHQFPNYSSELNVNALLLGDSALYLCASSLSGVGQPQHFGDGTRLSIL.

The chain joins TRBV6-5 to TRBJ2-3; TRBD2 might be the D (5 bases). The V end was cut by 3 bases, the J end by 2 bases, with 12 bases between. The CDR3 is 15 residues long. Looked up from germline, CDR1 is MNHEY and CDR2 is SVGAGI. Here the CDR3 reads CASSYGGGSTDTQYF. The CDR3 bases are TGTGCCAGCAGTTATGGAGGCGGTTCCACAGATACGCAGTATTTT.

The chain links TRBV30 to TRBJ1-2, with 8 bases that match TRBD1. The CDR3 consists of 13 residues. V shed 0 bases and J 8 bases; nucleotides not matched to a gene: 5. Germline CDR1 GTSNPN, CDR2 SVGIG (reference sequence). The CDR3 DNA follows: TGTGCCTGGAGTGTACTCGGACAGGGCGGCTACACCTTC. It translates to CAWSVLGQGGYTF.

CDR3 sequence reads: CATRFGHSEQYF. The CDR3, as DNA: TGTGCCACTCGATTCGGACATTCCGAGCAGTACTTC. J is TRBJ2-7 and V is TRBV19; weak D call: TRBD1 (5 bases). With 10 bases removed from V and 6 bases from J, the gap between germline ends came to 16 bases. The CDR3 is 12 residues long. Germline V gene lookup returns CDR1 LNHDA and CDR2 SQIVND (reference sequence).

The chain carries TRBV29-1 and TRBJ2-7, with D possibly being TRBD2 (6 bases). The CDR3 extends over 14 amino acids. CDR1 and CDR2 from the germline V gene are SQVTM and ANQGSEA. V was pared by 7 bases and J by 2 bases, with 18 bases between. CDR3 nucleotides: TGCAGCGCATCAGAGGGCGGGACTCCCTACGAGCAGTACTTC. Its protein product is CSASEGGTPYEQYF.

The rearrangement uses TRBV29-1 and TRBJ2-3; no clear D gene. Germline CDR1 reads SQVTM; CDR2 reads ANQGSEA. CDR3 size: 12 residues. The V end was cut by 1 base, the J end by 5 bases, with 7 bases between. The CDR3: CSVEGAGDTQYF. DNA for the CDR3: TGCAGCGTTGAAGGCGCAGGAGATACGCAGTATTTT.

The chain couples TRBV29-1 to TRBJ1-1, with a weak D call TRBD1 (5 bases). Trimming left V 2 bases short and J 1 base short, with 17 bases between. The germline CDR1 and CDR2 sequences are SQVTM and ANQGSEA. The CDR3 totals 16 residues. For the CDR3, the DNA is TGCAGCGTTGAATTGGGGCGAGGGAGGACGAACACTGAAGCTTTCTTT. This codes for CSVELGRGRTNTEAFF.

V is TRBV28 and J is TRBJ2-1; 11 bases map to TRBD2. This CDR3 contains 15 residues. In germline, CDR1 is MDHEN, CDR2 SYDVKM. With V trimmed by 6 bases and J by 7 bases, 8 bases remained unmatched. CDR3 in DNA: TGTGCCAGCAGCCTGCCGCTAGCGGGAGGTAATGAGCAGTTCTTC. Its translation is CASSLPLAGGNEQFF.

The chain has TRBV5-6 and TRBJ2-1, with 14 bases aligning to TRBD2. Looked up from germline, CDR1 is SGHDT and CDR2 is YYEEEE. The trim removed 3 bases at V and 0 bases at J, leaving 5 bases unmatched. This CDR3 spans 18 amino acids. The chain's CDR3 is CASSWRLAGGSSYNEQFF. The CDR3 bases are TGTGCCAGCAGCTGGAGACTAGCGGGAGGGAGCTCCTACAATGAGCAGTTCTTC.

The CDR3 coding sequence is TGTGCCAGCAGCTTGAGCCGGGGAACTGAAGCTTTCTTT. Translating gives CASSLSRGTEAFF. The chain joins TRBV7-3 to TRBJ1-1, with D unresolved. The germline gives CDR1 SGHTA, CDR2 FQGTGA. The CDR3 loop spans 13 amino acids. Deletions cut 3 bases from V and 5 bases from J, with 10 bases between.

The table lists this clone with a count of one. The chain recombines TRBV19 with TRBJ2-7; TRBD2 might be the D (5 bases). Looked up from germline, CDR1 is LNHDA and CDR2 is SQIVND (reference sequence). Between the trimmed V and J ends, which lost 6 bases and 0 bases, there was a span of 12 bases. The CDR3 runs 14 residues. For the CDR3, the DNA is TGTGCCAGTAGAGATGGTGGGAGCTCCTACGAGCAGTACTTC. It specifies CASRDGGSSYEQYF. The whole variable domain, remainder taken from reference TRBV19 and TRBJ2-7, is DGGITQSPKYLFRKEGQNVTLSCEQNLNHDAMYWYRQDPGQGLRLIYYSQIVNDFQKGDIAEGYSVSREKKESFPLTVTSAQKNPTAFYLCASRDGGSSYEQYFGPGTRLTVT.

CDR3 coding DNA: TGCAGCGTTCGAGGAGGGTTTGATCAGCCCCAGCATTTT. Protein sequence: CSVRGGFDQPQHF. The chain has TRBV29-1 and TRBJ1-5; D unclear. Germline CDR1 and CDR2: SQVTM and ANQGSEA. V shed 5 bases and J shed 5 bases, with 13 bases lying between them. This CDR3 spans 13 amino acids.

CDR3 amino acids: CASSGHWTGVSYEQYF. The CDR3 DNA reads as TGTGCCAGCAGTGGGCACTGGACAGGGGTCTCCTACGAGCAGTACTTC. The chain combines TRBV28 with TRBJ2-7, with TRBD1 matching 9 bases. Unmatched junction bases numbered 8, after V lost 5 bases and J lost 0 bases. The germline V gene has CDR1 MDHEN and CDR2 SYDVKM. The CDR3 has 16 amino acids.

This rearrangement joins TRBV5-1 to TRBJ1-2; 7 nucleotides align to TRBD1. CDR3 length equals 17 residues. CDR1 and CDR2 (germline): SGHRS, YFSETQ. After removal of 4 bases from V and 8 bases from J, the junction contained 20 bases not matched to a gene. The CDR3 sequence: CASSRRGTDFRLDGYTF. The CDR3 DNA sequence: TGCGCCAGCAGCCGACGCGGGACAGACTTCCGGCTTGACGGCTACACCTTC.

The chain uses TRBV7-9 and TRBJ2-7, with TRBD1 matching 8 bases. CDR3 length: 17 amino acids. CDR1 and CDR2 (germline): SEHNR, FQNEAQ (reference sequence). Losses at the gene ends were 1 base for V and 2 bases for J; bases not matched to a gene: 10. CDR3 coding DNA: TGTGCCAGCAGCTTAGACTTCGGGCAGGGGGCGACCTACGAGCAGTACTTC. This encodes CASSLDFGQGATYEQYF. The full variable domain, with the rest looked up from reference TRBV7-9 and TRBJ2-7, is DTGVSQNPRHKITKRGQNVTFRCDPISEHNRLYWYRQTLGQGPEFLTYFQNEAQLEKSRLLSDRFSAERPKGSFSTLEIQRTEQGDSAMYLCASSLDFGQGATYEQYFGPGTRLTVT.

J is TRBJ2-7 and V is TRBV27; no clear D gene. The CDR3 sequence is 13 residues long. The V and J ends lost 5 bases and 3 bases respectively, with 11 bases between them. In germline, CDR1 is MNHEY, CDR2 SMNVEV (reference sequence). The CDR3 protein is CASSDTLFYEQYF. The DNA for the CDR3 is TGTGCCAGCAGTGACACACTTTTCTACGAGCAGTACTTC.

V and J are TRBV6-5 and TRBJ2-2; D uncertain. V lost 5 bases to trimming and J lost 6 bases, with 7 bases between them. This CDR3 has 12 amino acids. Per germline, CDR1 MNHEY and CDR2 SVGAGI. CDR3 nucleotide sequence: TGTGCCAGCAGTAAAAGCCCCGGGGAGCTGTTTTTT. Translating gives CASSKSPGELFF.

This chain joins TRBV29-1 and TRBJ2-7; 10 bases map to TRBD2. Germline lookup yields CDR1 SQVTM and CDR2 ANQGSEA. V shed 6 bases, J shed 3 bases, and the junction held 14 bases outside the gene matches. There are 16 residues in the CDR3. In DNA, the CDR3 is TGCAGCGTAAGGACTAGCGGCACTCCATCTGTCTACGAGCAGTACTTC. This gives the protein CSVRTSGTPSVYEQYF.

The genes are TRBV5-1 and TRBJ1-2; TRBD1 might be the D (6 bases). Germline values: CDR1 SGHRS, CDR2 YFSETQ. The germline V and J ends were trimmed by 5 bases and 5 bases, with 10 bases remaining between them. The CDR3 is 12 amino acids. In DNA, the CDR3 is TGCGCCAGCAGTGGCAGGGGATATGGCTACACCTTC. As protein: CASSGRGYGYTF.

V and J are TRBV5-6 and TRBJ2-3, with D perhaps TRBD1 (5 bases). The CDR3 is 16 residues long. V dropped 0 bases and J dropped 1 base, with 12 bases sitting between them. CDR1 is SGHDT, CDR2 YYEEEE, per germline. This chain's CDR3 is CASSLVSGARTDTQYF. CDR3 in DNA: TGTGCCAGCAGCTTGGTTTCTGGGGCCCGCACAGATACGCAGTATTTT. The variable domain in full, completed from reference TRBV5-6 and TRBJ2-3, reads DAGVTQSPTHLIKTRGQQVTLRCSPKSGHDTVSWYQQALGQGPQFIFQYYEEEERQRGNFPDRFSGHQFPNYSSELNVNALLLGDSALYLCASSLVSGARTDTQYFGPGTRLTVL.

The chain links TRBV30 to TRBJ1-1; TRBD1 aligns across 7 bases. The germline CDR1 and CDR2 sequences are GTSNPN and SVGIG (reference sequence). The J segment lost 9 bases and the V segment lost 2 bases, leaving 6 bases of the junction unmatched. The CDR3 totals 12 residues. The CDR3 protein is CAWSLEGQKAFF. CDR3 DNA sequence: TGTGCCTGGAGTCTCGAGGGACAGAAAGCTTTCTTT.